The clone carrying this T cell receptor beta chain was seen only a few times. The antigen remains unidentified. These data originate in a study of beta chain features in type 1 diabetes. The V end was cut by 4 bases, the J end by 5 bases, with 17 bases between. The germline V gene encodes CDR1 SEHNR and CDR2 FQNEAQ (reference sequence). The CDR3 is 15 residues long. Study-level findings and limits: In all four CD4+ subsets, TCRB CDR3 length was significantly, moderately reduced in type 1 diabetes. The naive, central memory and Treg TCRB repertoires of patients appeared to be more similar to one another than those of healthy donors. Cells that show high TCR expression could be over-represented by cDNA sequencing.

Since all of the isolated RNA was reverse transcribed, expressed TCRB transcripts were what got sequenced. Profiled with immunoSEQ multiplex PCR; TCRdb holds only in-frame clones, not every one. The sample has a few hundred thousand clones, 10% to 15% seen once; the top ten hold 0.0085% to 0.012%. The rearrangement joins TRBV7-9 to TRBJ2-5; D uncertain. The sequenced material came from naive CD4+ T cells from blood. The receptor comes from a young woman with type 1 diabetes. CDR3 protein: CASSSPIFGAETQYF. CDR3 DNA: TGTGCCAGCAGCTCCCCAATCTTTGGAGCGGAGACCCAGTACTTC.